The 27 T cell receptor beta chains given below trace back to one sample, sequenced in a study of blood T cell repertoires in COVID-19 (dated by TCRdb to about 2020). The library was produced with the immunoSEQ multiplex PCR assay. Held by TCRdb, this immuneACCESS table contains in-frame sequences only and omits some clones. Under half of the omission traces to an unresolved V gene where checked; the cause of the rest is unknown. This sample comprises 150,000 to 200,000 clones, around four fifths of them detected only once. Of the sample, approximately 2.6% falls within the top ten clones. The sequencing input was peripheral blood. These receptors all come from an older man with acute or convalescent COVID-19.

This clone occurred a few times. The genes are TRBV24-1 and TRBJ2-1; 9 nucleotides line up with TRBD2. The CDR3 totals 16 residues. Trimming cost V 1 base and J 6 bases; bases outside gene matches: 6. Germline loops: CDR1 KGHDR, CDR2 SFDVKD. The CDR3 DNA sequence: TGTGCCACCAGTGATTTAGTCCTAGCGGGGACCAATGAGCAGTTCTTC. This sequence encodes CATSDLVLAGTNEQFF.

The CDR3 nucleotides read TGCGCCAGCAGCGAGCAATTGGGGGAGCTGTTTTTT. It specifies CASSEQLGELFF. The chain recombines TRBV5-1 with TRBJ2-2; the D is unclear. V lost 4 bases and J lost 8, with 9 bases in between. Germline CDR1 SGHRS, CDR2 YFSETQ. This CDR3 has 12 amino acids.

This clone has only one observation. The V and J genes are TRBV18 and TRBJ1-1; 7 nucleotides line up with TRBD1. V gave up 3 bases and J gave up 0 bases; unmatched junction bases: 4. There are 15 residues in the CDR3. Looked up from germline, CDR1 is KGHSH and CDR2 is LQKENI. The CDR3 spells CASSPWDSLNTEAFF. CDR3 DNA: TGTGCCAGCTCACCTTGGGACAGCTTGAACACTGAAGCTTTCTTT. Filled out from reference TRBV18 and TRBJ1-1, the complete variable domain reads NAGVMQNPRHLVRRRGQEARLRCSPMKGHSHVYWYRQLPEEGLKFMVYLQKENIIDESGMPKERFSAEFPKEGPSILRIQQVVRGDSAAYFCASSPWDSLNTEAFFGQGTRLTVV.

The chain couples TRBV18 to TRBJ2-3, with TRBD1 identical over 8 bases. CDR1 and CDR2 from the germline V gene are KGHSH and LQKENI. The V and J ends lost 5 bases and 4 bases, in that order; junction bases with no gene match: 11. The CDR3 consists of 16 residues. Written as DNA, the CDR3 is TGTGCCAGCTCATTGTTTGACAGGGGTTCGTCAGATACGCAGTATTTT. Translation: CASSLFDRGSSDTQYF.

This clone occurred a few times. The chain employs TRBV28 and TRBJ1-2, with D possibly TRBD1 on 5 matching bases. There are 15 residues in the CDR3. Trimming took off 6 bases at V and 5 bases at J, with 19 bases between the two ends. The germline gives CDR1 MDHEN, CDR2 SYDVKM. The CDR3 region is CASSPGGQGGYGYTF. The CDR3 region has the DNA TGTGCCAGCAGCCCGGGTGGGCAGGGAGGATATGGCTACACCTTC.

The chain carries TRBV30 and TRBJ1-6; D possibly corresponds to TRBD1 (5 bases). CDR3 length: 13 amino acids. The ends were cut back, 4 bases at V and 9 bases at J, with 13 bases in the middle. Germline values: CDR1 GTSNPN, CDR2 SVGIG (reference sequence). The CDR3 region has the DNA TGTGCCTGGATGCGGAGGGGTGTTTCACCCCTCCACTTT. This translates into CAWMRRGVSPLHF.

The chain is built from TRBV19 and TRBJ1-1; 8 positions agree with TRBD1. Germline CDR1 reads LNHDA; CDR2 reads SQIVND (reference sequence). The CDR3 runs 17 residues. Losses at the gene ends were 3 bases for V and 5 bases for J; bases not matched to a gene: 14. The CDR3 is CASSIGAGGVGYTEAFF. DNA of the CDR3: TGTGCCAGTAGTATCGGAGCAGGGGGCGTGGGGTATACTGAAGCTTTCTTT.

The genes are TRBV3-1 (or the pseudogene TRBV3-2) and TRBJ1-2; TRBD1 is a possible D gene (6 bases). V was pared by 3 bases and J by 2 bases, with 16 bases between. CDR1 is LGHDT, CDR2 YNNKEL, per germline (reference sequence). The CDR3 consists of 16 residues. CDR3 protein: CASSHGRGTANYGYTF. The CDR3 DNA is TGTGCCAGCAGCCACGGCAGGGGAACGGCCAACTATGGCTACACCTTC.

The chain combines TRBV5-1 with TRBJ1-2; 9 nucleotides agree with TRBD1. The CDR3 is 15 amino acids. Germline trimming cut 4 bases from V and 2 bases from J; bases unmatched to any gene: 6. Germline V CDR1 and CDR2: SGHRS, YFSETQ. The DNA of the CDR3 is TGCGCCAGCAGCGAAACAGGGGGCAGAAACTATGGCTACACCTTC. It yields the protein CASSETGGRNYGYTF.

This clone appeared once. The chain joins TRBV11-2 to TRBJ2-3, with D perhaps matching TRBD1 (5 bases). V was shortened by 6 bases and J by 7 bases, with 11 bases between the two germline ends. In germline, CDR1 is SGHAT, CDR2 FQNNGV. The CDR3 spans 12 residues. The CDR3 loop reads CASSLDSNTQYF. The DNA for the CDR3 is TGTGCCAGCAGTCTTGACAGTAATACGCAGTATTTT.

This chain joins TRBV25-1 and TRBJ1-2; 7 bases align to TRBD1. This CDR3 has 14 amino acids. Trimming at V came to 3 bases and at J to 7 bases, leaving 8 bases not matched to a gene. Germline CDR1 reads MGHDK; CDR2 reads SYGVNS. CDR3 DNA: TGTGCCAGCAGTGACCCCGGGACAGCGAGTGGCTACACCTTC. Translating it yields CASSDPGTASGYTF.

The CDR3 reads CASSLVTSGTEETQYF. Here the CDR3 DNA reads TGTGCCAGCAGCTTAGTTACTAGCGGGACCGAAGAGACCCAGTACTTC. This rearrangement joins TRBV11-1 to TRBJ2-5; 10 bases are shared with TRBD2. Germline V gene data show CDR1 as SGHAT and CDR2 as FQDESV (reference sequence). The CDR3 length is 16 residues. With V trimmed by 1 base and J by 3 bases, 5 bases remained unmatched.

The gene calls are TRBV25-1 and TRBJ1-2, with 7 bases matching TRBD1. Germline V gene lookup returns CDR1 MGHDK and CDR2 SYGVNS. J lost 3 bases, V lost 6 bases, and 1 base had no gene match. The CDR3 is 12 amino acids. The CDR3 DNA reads TGTGCCAGCAGGACAGGGTACTATGGCTACACCTTC. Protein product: CASRTGYYGYTF.

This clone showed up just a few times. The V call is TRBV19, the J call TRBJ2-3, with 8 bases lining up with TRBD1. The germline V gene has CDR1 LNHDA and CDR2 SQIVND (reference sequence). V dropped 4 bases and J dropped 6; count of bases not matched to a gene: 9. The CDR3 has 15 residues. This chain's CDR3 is CASSTSRQGRDTQYF. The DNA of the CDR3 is TGTGCCAGTAGTACTTCTCGACAGGGGAGGGATACGCAGTATTTT. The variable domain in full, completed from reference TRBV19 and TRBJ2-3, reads DGGITQSPKYLFRKEGQNVTLSCEQNLNHDAMYWYRQDPGQGLRLIYYSQIVNDFQKGDIAEGYSVSREKKESFPLTVTSAQKNPTAFYLCASSTSRQGRDTQYFGPGTRLTVL.

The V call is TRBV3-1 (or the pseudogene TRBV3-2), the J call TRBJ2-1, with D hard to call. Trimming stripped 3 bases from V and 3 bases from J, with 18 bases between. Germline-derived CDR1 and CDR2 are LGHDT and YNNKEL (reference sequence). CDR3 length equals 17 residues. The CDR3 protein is CASSHAKTRKDYNEQFF. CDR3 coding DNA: TGTGCCAGCAGCCACGCCAAGACCAGGAAAGACTACAATGAGCAGTTCTTC.

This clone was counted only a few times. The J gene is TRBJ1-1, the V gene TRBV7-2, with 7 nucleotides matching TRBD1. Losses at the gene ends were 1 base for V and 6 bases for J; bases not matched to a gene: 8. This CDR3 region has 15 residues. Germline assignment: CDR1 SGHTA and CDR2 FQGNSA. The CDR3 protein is CASSLVTGYSAEAFF. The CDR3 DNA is TGTGCCAGCAGCTTAGTGACAGGGTACTCCGCTGAAGCTTTCTTT.

The CDR3 DNA follows: TGTGCCAGCAGTTTACAAAAAACTCCTAATGAACCCCTCCACTTT. Protein: CASSLQKTPNEPLHF. This chain joins TRBV27 and TRBJ1-6; D gene unclear. The V and J ends lost 2 bases and 12 bases respectively, with 17 bases between them. Germline CDR1 is MNHEY and CDR2 is SMNVEV (reference sequence). The CDR3 runs to 15 residues.

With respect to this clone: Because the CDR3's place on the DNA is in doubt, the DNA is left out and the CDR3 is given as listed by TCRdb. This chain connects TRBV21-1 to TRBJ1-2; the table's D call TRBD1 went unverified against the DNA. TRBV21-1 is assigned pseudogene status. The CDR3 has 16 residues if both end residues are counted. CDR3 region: CASSKVGQGAYYGYTF.

The CDR3 region has the DNA TGCAGCGTGGGAGAGGGACTGCTTTCTGAAAAACTGTTTTTT. Protein sequence: CSVGEGLLSEKLFF. V and J are TRBV29-1 and TRBJ1-4, with D possibly TRBD1 on 5 matching bases. Germline assignment: CDR1 SQVTM and CDR2 ANQGSEA. CDR3 length: 14 residues. V lost 6 bases to trimming and J lost 7 bases, with 18 bases between them.

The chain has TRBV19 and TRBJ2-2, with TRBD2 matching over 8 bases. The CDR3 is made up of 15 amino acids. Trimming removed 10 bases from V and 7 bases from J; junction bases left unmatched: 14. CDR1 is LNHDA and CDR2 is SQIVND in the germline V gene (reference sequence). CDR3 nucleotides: TGTGCCACCCCCGCTCCGGGGGGGATGGACGGGGAGCTGTTTTTT. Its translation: CATPAPGGMDGELFF.

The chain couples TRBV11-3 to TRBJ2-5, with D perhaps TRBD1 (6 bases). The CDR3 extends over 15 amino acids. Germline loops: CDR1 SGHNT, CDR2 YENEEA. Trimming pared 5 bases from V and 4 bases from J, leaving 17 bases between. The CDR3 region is CASSLNIQGSETQYF. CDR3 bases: TGTGCCAGCAGCCTCAACATACAGGGTTCAGAGACCCAGTACTTC. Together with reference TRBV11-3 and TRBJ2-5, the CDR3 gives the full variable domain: EAGVVQSPRYKIIEKKQPVAFWCNPISGHNTLYWYLQNLGQGPELLIRYENEEAVDDSQLPKDRFSAERLKGVDSTLKIQPAELGDSAVYLCASSLNIQGSETQYFGPGTRLLVL.

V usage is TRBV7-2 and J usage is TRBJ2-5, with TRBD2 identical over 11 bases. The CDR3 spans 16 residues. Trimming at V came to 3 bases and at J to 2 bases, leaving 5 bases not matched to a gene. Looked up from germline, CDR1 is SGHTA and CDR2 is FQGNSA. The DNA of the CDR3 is TGTGCCAGCAGCTTCGGGACTAGCGGACCACAAGAGACCCAGTACTTC. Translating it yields CASSFGTSGPQETQYF.

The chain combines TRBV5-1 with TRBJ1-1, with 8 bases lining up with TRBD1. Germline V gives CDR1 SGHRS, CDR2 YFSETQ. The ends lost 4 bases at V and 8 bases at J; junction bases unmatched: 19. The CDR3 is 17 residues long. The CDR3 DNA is TGCGCCAGCAGCCCGGGCGGAAGGACAGGGACATTGGTCGAAGCTTTCTTT. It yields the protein CASSPGGRTGTLVEAFF.

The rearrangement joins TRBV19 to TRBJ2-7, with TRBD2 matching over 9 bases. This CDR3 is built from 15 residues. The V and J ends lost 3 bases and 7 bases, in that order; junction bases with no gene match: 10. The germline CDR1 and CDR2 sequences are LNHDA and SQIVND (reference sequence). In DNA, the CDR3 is TGTGCCAGTAGTATCGGGGCGGGAGGGCCAGTTGAGCAGTACTTC. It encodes CASSIGAGGPVEQYF.

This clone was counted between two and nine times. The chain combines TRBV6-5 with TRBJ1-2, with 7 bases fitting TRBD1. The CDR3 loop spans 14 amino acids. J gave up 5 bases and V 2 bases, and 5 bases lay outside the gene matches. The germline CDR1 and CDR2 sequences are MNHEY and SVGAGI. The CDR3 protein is CASSYTPGQYGYTF. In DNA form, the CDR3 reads TGTGCCAGCAGTTACACCCCGGGACAGTATGGCTACACCTTC.

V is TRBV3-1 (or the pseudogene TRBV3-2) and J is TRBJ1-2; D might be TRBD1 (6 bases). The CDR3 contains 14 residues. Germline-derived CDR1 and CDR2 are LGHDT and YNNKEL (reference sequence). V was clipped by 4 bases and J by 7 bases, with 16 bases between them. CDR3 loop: CASSPLAGGSGYTF. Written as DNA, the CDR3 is TGTGCCAGCAGCCCCCTCGCGGGGGGCTCTGGCTACACCTTC.

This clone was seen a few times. CDR3 bases: TGTGCCATCAGTGAGTCGATACCTAAGGGACTACTACTTGGCTACACCTTC. This translates into CAISESIPKGLLLGYTF. The rearrangement uses TRBV10-3 and TRBJ1-2; D is possibly TRBD1 (5 bases). Germline CDR1 ENHRY, CDR2 SYGVKD. Trimming cost V 0 bases and J 7 bases, with 21 bases left between them. This CDR3 has 17 residues.